This T cell receptor beta chain was profiled in a study of blood T cell repertoires in COVID-19. Study details: Sources were T cells, B-cell-depleted T cells, or PBMCs; the material itself was cDNA or gDNA.

This clone was seen a handful of times. Cohort 3 recovered donors had two negative PCRs, clearance, or symptom resolution. The germline V gene has CDR1 SGHDT and CDR2 YYEEEE. V was pared by 2 bases and J by 4 bases, with 4 bases of the junction left unmatched. The CDR3 runs to 15 residues. Clones were sequenced by immunoSEQ multiplex PCR, and TCRdb holds only the in-frame ones, with some missing. The data hold fewer than 250,000 clones, with 89% observed a single time. The TCR sequence derives from a young woman who had recovered from COVID-19. The specimen was PBMCs or T cells enriched from blood (not recorded which). This chain joins TRBV5-6 and TRBJ2-2; 8 bases agree with TRBD2. The CDR3 sequence: CASSLLAGRTGELFF. The CDR3 DNA follows: TGTGCCAGCAGCTTATTAGCGGGGCGCACCGGGGAGCTGTTTTTT.